This is a list of T cell receptor beta chains from one sample in a study of blood T cell repertoires in COVID-19. Assay used: immunoSEQ multiplex PCR; TCRdb lists only in-frame clones, some missing. The profile shows a few hundred thousand clones, roughly 89% of them singletons. What was sequenced was peripheral blood. Every receptor here comes from a woman between 25 and 40 years old with active or convalescent COVID-19. The CDR3 runs from the conserved cysteine through the conserved F or W. D genes are given only for firm matches. Clone size, where shown, is once, few, many, or a class for clones that have expanded.

cdr3_nt cdr3_aa j_call clone_size v_call d_call
TGTGCCAGTAGTATTAAGGACTCTGGGCGGGGCAATGAGCAGTTCTTC CASSIKDSGRGNEQFF TRBJ2-1 NA TRBV19 NA
TGCGCCAGCAGCTACAGGGGGCAGACTAATGAAAAACTGTTTTTT CASSYRGQTNEKLFF TRBJ1-4 NA TRBV5-1 TRBD1
TGTGCCAGCAGTCGGGAGCCAGGACCCTACGAGCAGTACTTC CASSREPGPYEQYF TRBJ2-7 NA TRBV27 NA
TGTGCCAGCAGCCGATCCGGGGTTGGCACAGATACGCAGTATTTT CASSRSGVGTDTQYF TRBJ2-3 NA TRBV7-3 NA
TGTGCCAGCATGGAAAGGAACAGAGTAAACTATGGCTACACCTTC CASMERNRVNYGYTF TRBJ1-2 NA TRBV2 NA
TGTGCCAGTAGTCGGACTATAGCGGGGGGGCTGGCCAATGAGCAGTTCTTC CASSRTIAGGLANEQFF TRBJ2-1 NA TRBV19 TRBD2
TGTGCCAGCAGCTTGGGGGCAGGGGACGGCTACACCTTC CASSLGAGDGYTF TRBJ1-2 NA TRBV5-5 NA
TGCGCCAGCAGCCAGACTAGCGGGGGGGCCAGAAACAATGAGCAGTTCTTC CASSQTSGGARNNEQFF TRBJ2-1 NA TRBV5-1 TRBD2
TGTGCCAGCAGCTCAGGGCAGGAGGGAAACATTCAGTACTTC CASSSGQEGNIQYF TRBJ2-4 NA TRBV13 NA
TGTGCCACCTCTCCTACGGGGGTTCAAGATACGCAGTATTTT CATSPTGVQDTQYF TRBJ2-3 NA TRBV2 NA
TGCGCCAGCAGCTACGACAGTTCCTACGAGCAGTACTTC CASSYDSSYEQYF TRBJ2-7 NA TRBV5-1 NA
TGCAGTGCTAGTCGCGGAAACTCCTACAATGAGCAGTTCTTC CSASRGNSYNEQFF TRBJ2-1 NA TRBV20-1 NA
TGTGCCAGCAGCGTAACCGGGGAGCTGTTTTTT CASSVTGELFF TRBJ2-2 NA TRBV28 NA
TGCGCCAGCAGCCAAGTCCTAGGACTAGCGGGGGGAACAGATACGCAGTATTTT CASSQVLGLAGGTDTQYF TRBJ2-3 NA TRBV4-1 TRBD2
TGTGCCAGCAGCCTAGGGTCGGGGACTAACTATGGCTACACCTTC CASSLGSGTNYGYTF TRBJ1-2 NA TRBV7-9 NA
TGCGCCAGCAGCCAGGAGCGGGGGGGCCGCTACGAGCAGTACTTC CASSQERGGRYEQYF TRBJ2-7 once TRBV4-3 TRBD2
TGTGCCAGCAGTTACGAGCAGGGAGGGAATTCACCCCTCCACTTT CASSYEQGGNSPLHF TRBJ1-6 NA TRBV14 NA
TGTGCCAGCAGTGGGGAGACAGGGTGGGGCACTGAAGCTTTCTTT CASSGETGWGTEAFF TRBJ1-1 NA TRBV28 TRBD1
TGTGCCAGTAGTATCCCCTCTCGCGGGGGTGGAACCGGGGAGCTGTTTTTT CASSIPSRGGGTGELFF TRBJ2-2 NA TRBV19 TRBD2
TGTGCCAGCAGCCTGCTATCGACAGGGACCAATTCACCCCTCCACTTT CASSLLSTGTNSPLHF TRBJ1-6 once TRBV6-2/TRBV6-3 TRBD1
TGTGCCATCAGTGAGTCATCCGTAGGGGGCGAGGTTCAGCCCCAGCATTTT CAISESSVGGEVQPQHF TRBJ1-5 few TRBV10-3 TRBD1
TGTGCCAGCAATGAACCCCCCGGGGGGGTCTCTGGAAACACCATATATTTT CASNEPPGGVSGNTIYF TRBJ1-3 NA TRBV25-1 NA